The 18 T cell receptor beta chains given below trace back to one sample, sequenced in a study of blood T cell repertoires in COVID-19. Using immunoSEQ multiplex PCR, the repertoire was profiled, and TCRdb retains in-frame clones only, with some absent. The sample has fewer than 80,000 clones; around nine tenths are singletons. The specimen sequenced was peripheral blood. The receptors derive from a human donor in a cohort sampled during active COVID-19.

The genes are TRBV24-1 and TRBJ2-1; D ambiguous. CDR3 length equals 15 residues. Germline V lookup: CDR1 KGHDR, CDR2 SFDVKD. Trimming removed 3 bases at V and 2 bases at J, with 10 bases between. This chain's CDR3 is CATSDALAPYNEQFF. CDR3 in DNA: TGTGCCACCAGTGATGCCTTAGCCCCCTACAATGAGCAGTTCTTC.

The rearrangement links TRBV5-4 to TRBJ2-2; 13 nucleotides line up with TRBD2. CDR3 length equals 16 residues. The junction had 4 bases not matched to a gene; V was cut back by 4 bases and J by 4 bases. Germline assignment: CDR1 SGHNT and CDR2 YYREEE (reference sequence). The CDR3: CASSEGLAGPTGELFF. In DNA, the CDR3 is TGTGCCAGCAGCGAGGGACTAGCGGGACCCACCGGGGAGCTGTTTTTT.

The CDR3 sequence: CASSLGDRAGYGYTF. CDR3 nucleotide sequence: TGTGCCAGCAGCTTAGGTGACAGGGCTGGCTATGGCTACACCTTC. The rearrangement links TRBV7-9 to TRBJ1-2; 7 bases map to TRBD1. The V gene end was trimmed by 1 base and the J gene end by 4 bases; junction bases not matched to a gene: 6. This CDR3 is 15 amino acids long. Germline V gene lookup returns CDR1 SEHNR and CDR2 FQNEAQ (reference sequence).

CDR3 loop: CASSHSNQPQHF. In DNA, the CDR3 is TGTGCCAGCAGCCATAGCAATCAGCCCCAGCATTTT. The chain is built from TRBV27 and TRBJ1-5; D gene ambiguous. Trimming pared 6 bases from V and 0 bases from J, leaving 3 bases between. Germline V gene sequence: CDR1 MNHEY, CDR2 SMNVEV (reference sequence). The CDR3 spans 12 residues.

This chain connects TRBV18 to TRBJ1-1, with D maybe TRBD1 (5 bases). Trimming removed 5 bases at V and 4 bases at J, with 11 bases between. Germline assignment: CDR1 KGHSH and CDR2 LQKENI. The length of the CDR3 is 13 residues. CDR3 nucleotides: TGTGCCAGCTCAACCGGGGGGGTCACTGAAGCTTTCTTT. It yields the protein CASSTGGVTEAFF.

V gene TRBV5-5 combines with J gene TRBJ1-2, with D unresolved. The germline V and J ends were trimmed by 0 bases and 4 bases, with 10 bases remaining between them. The V gene's germline CDR1 is SGHKS and CDR2 YYEKEE (reference sequence). The CDR3 extends over 14 amino acids. CDR3 sequence reads: CASSLDWALYGYTF. CDR3 coding DNA: TGTGCCAGCAGCTTGGACTGGGCCCTCTATGGCTACACCTTC.

The chain links TRBV19 to TRBJ2-1, with TRBD2 matching over 10 bases. The V gene end was trimmed by 2 bases and the J gene end by 9 bases; junction bases not matched to a gene: 7. CDR1 and CDR2 from the germline V gene are LNHDA and SQIVND (reference sequence). The length of the CDR3 is 15 residues. CDR3 bases: TGTGCCAGTAGTATAAGCGGGGGGGCTTTTGGTGAGCAGTTCTTC. Amino acid sequence: CASSISGGAFGEQFF.

This clone was counted only a few times. The rearrangement links TRBV5-1 to TRBJ1-4; D unresolved. Germline V lookup: CDR1 SGHRS, CDR2 YFSETQ. Trimming removed 5 bases from V and 0 bases from J, with 11 bases in between. CDR3 length equals 15 residues. CDR3 amino acids: CASRVGLATNEKLFF. The CDR3 DNA sequence: TGCGCCAGCAGGGTCGGTCTCGCAACTAATGAAAAACTGTTTTTT.

The V call is TRBV11-2, the J call TRBJ2-3; TRBD1 aligns across 9 bases. Germline CDR1 SGHAT, CDR2 FQNNGV. The J segment lost 5 bases and the V segment lost 5 bases, leaving 14 bases of the junction unmatched. The CDR3 is 17 amino acids. The CDR3 protein is CASSIQPGQGYVDTQYF. Here the CDR3 DNA reads TGTGCCAGCAGCATCCAACCGGGACAGGGCTATGTAGATACGCAGTATTTT.

The chain couples TRBV19 to TRBJ2-7, with no clear D. Per the germline V gene, CDR1 is LNHDA and CDR2 is SQIVND (reference sequence). The CDR3 has 13 amino acids. V gave up 6 bases and J gave up 8 bases, with 17 bases separating them. The DNA of the CDR3 is TGTGCCAGTAGCCGACTGAGTTACGTCCAGCAGTACTTC. Translation gives CASSRLSYVQQYF.

CDR3 residues: CASSPLDRANGELFF. The CDR3 nucleotides read TGTGCCAGCAGCCCCTTGGACAGGGCCAACGGGGAGCTGTTTTTT. The J gene is TRBJ2-2, the V gene TRBV2; 8 nucleotides match TRBD1. This CDR3 has 15 residues. Germline V gene sequence: CDR1 SNHLY, CDR2 FYNNEI. V lost 6 bases and J lost 7; bases outside the gene matches: 10.

This chain connects TRBV11-3 to TRBJ1-6; TRBD1 agrees at 7 bases. The germline CDR1 and CDR2 sequences are SGHNT and YENEEA. There are 13 residues in the CDR3. Germline trimming cut 5 bases from V and 10 bases from J; bases unmatched to any gene: 5. The CDR3 bases are TGTGCCAGCAGCGTCGACAGGGTCTCACCCCTCCACTTT. It translates to CASSVDRVSPLHF.

The V gene is TRBV3-1 (or the pseudogene TRBV3-2), the J gene TRBJ2-5; TRBD1 agrees at 7 bases. The trim removed 0 bases at V and 5 bases at J, leaving 6 bases unmatched. Germline lookup yields CDR1 LGHDT and CDR2 YNNKEL (reference sequence). This CDR3 comprises 15 residues. Here the CDR3 DNA reads TGTGCCAGCAGCCAAGAAGACAGGGCCTGGGAGACCCAGTACTTC. Encoded protein: CASSQEDRAWETQYF.

CDR3 sequence reads: CASISDHRGGELFF. For the CDR3, the DNA is TGTGCCAGCATTTCTGACCATAGGGGCGGGGAGCTGTTTTTT. The J gene is TRBJ2-2, the V gene TRBV6-5; D is possibly TRBD1 (5 bases). Germline loops: CDR1 MNHEY, CDR2 SVGAGI. This CDR3 is built from 14 residues. Trimming took 7 bases from V and 7 from J, leaving 16 bases between them.

V is TRBV3-1 (or the pseudogene TRBV3-2) and J is TRBJ1-2, with D unclear. This CDR3 contains 17 residues. Germline V gene data show CDR1 as LGHDT and CDR2 as YNNKEL (reference sequence). Trimming stripped 1 base from V and 3 bases from J, with 18 bases between. The CDR3 DNA reads TGTGCCAGCAGCCAAGTGGGCCTAGGGCGGGCTGACTATGGCTACACCTTC. It yields the protein CASSQVGLGRADYGYTF.

This clone was found a few times. This sequence joins TRBV6-6 and TRBJ2-2; 8 nucleotides line up with TRBD1. Germline V gives CDR1 MNHNY, CDR2 SVGAGI (reference sequence). V dropped 5 bases and J dropped 4; count of bases not matched to a gene: 9. This CDR3 comprises 16 residues. The CDR3 reads CASSRGQGAGTGELFF. CDR3 DNA: TGTGCCAGCAGTCGAGGACAGGGAGCTGGCACCGGGGAGCTGTTTTTT.

This clone was recorded a few times. The chain uses TRBV27 and TRBJ1-5; D not certain. Per germline, CDR1 MNHEY and CDR2 SMNVEV (reference sequence). The CDR3 has 15 amino acids. V was trimmed by 3 bases and J by 3 bases, leaving 12 bases between them. CDR3: CASSLARNYNQPQHF. The CDR3 DNA reads TGTGCCAGCAGTTTGGCCCGAAATTACAATCAGCCCCAGCATTTT.

DNA of the CDR3: TGTGCCAGTCTGGGCGGGGGGCTGAACACCGGGGAGCTGTTTTTT. It translates to CASLGGGLNTGELFF. The chain employs TRBV19 and TRBJ2-2, with 8 bases matching TRBD2. The CDR3 runs 15 residues. Germline CDR1 reads LNHDA; CDR2 reads SQIVND (reference sequence). The trim removed 8 bases at V and 1 base at J, leaving 6 bases unmatched.